The 22 T cell receptor beta chains below all came from one sample that was sequenced in a study of glioma-infiltrating T cells. TCR alpha and beta CDR3 regions were amplified from RNA using iRepertoire nested multiplex PCR. TCRdb itself ran the multiplex PCR reads through MiXCR, one entry per CDR3 protein. This table has around 120,000 distinct CDR3 sequences, 20% to 25% appearing once. The sample comprised glioma tissue, nonneoplastic brain tissue, or PBMCs (not recorded which). Every receptor here comes from a human donor with low-grade glioma or glioblastoma, undergoing nonglioma brain surgery, or in good health (not recorded which).

This clonotype has only a few counts. The chain couples TRBV6-5 to TRBJ2-7, with D possibly matching TRBD2 (5 bases). Germline loops: CDR1 MNHEY, CDR2 SVGAGI. The CDR3 runs 13 residues. The V end was cut by 7 bases, the J end by 3 bases, with 13 bases between. The CDR3 sequence is CASTSYGDYEQYV. DNA of the CDR3: TGTGCCAGCACCTCATACGGGGACTACGAGCAGTACGTC.

The V call is TRBV7-2, the J call TRBJ1-1; TRBD1 is a possible D gene (6 bases). V was shortened by 5 bases and J by 8 bases, with 21 bases between the two germline ends. Germline CDR1 and CDR2: SGHTA and FQGNSA. This CDR3 has 15 residues. This CDR3 is CASSSGGGGLGEAFF. The CDR3 coding sequence is TGTGCCAGCAGCAGTGGGGGGGGCGGATTAGGGGAAGCTTTCTTT.

This clonotype was detected many times. This rearrangement joins TRBV20-1 to TRBJ1-5, with 11 bases identical to TRBD1. Germline CDR1 reads DFQATT; CDR2 reads SNEGSKA (reference sequence). The CDR3 consists of 16 residues. Trimming removed 5 bases from V and 3 bases from J; junction bases left unmatched: 9. The CDR3 region is CSAPRGDRGDNQPQHF. The CDR3 coding sequence is TGCAGTGCTCCCAGGGGGGACAGGGGGGACAATCAGCCCCAGCATTTT.

V is TRBV9 and J is TRBJ2-3; tentatively, D is TRBD1 (5 bases). Trimming shortened V by 7 bases and J by 8 bases, and 8 bases separated the two germline ends. The CDR3 loop spans 10 amino acids. CDR1 is SGDLS, CDR2 YYNGEE, per germline. CDR3 DNA sequence: TGTGCCAGCGGGGCTGGTACGCAGTATTTT. As protein: CASGAGTQYF.

The sample holds many counts of this clonotype. The CDR3 protein is CSASGQGNTDTQYF. The CDR3 nucleotides are TGCAGTGCTAGTGGGCAGGGTAACACAGATACGCAGTATTTT. J is TRBJ2-3 and V is TRBV20-1; D possibly corresponds to TRBD1 (5 bases). Germline CDR1 reads DFQATT; CDR2 reads SNEGSKA (reference sequence). There are 14 residues in the CDR3. Trimming cost V 3 bases and J 2 bases, with 12 bases left between them.

The J gene is TRBJ1-2, the V gene TRBV4-1, with TRBD1 matching over 8 bases. From germline, CDR1 is MGHRA and CDR2 YSYEKL. CDR3 length: 14 residues. The V gene end was trimmed by 4 bases and the J gene end by 5 bases; junction bases not matched to a gene: 6. The CDR3 sequence is CASSPYTGGYGYTF. The CDR3 bases are TGCGCCAGCAGCCCGTACACAGGGGGTTATGGCTACACCTTC.

This clonotype came up many times. The rearrangement links TRBV25-1 to TRBJ1-6, with D possibly TRBD1 on 5 matching bases. The CDR3 has 13 amino acids. V was shortened by 4 bases and J by 7 bases, with 8 bases between the two germline ends. The germline gives CDR1 MGHDK, CDR2 SYGVNS. As DNA, the CDR3 is TGTGCCAGCAGTGCGAGGGGCAATTCACCCCTCCACTTT. Encoded protein: CASSARGNSPLHF. The whole variable domain, remainder taken from reference TRBV25-1 and TRBJ1-6, is EADIYQTPRYLVIGTGKKITLECSQTMGHDKMYWYQQDPGMELHLIHYSYGVNSTEKGDLSSESTVSRIRTEHFPLTLESARPSHTSQYLCASSARGNSPLHFGNGTRLTVT.

A remark on this clonotype: Just one base apart from a much larger clone, this may be a read error. This chain connects TRBV27 to TRBJ2-7; 7 nucleotides line up with TRBD1. After removal of 3 bases from V and 6 bases from J, the junction contained 8 bases not matched to a gene. Germline V gene sequence: CDR1 MNHEY, CDR2 SMNVEV (reference sequence). The CDR3 contains 14 residues. The CDR3 nucleotides are TGTGCCAGCAGTTTCTCGGGACAGAGTGGCGAGCAGTACGTC. Its translation is CASSFSGQSGEQYV.

In its sample, this clonotype was seen a few times. This chain uses TRBV27 with TRBJ1-1; 9 nucleotides line up with TRBD1. Per the germline V gene, CDR1 is MNHEY and CDR2 is SMNVEV (reference sequence). V lost 1 base and J lost 5; bases outside the gene matches: 5. This CDR3 has 15 amino acids. CDR3 sequence (DNA): TGTGCCAGCAGTTTATACGGACAGGGGTGGACTGAAGCTTTCTTT. Its protein product is CASSLYGQGWTEAFF.

The chain carries TRBV3-1 and TRBJ2-1; D remains ambiguous. The CDR3 length is 13 residues. V lost 3 bases to trimming and J lost 5 bases, with 8 bases between them. CDR1 LGHDT and CDR2 YNNKEL come from the germline V gene (reference sequence). CDR3 region: CASSHNQDNEQFF. The CDR3 DNA reads TGTGCCAGCAGCCATAACCAGGACAATGAGCAGTTCTTC.

J is TRBJ2-7 and V is TRBV28; D is possibly TRBD1 or TRBD2 (5 bases each). The V end was cut by 2 bases, the J end by 7 bases, with 15 bases between. Germline CDR1 MDHEN, CDR2 SYDVKM. CDR3 length: 14 residues. The CDR3 reads CASSLATATSEQYV. In DNA form, the CDR3 reads TGTGCCAGCAGTTTAGCGACAGCTACTAGTGAGCAGTACGTC.

The chain recombines TRBV24-1 with TRBJ2-1; TRBD1 is a possible D gene (5 bases). The V gene lost 7 bases and the J gene lost 3 bases, with 6 bases spanning the gap. Germline V gene data show CDR1 as KGHDR and CDR2 as SFDVKD. The CDR3 loop spans 12 amino acids. CDR3 in DNA: TGTGCCACCAGCCAGGGCTACAATGAGCAGTTCTTC. It encodes CATSQGYNEQFF.

In its sample, this clonotype was seen a few times. The rearrangement joins TRBV6-5 to TRBJ1-2, with 8 bases identical to TRBD1. V shed 2 bases and J 6 bases; nucleotides not matched to a gene: 5. Germline V lookup: CDR1 MNHEY, CDR2 SVGAGI. This CDR3 spans 14 amino acids. The CDR3 protein is CASSYGAGGDGYTF. Written as DNA, the CDR3 is TGTGCCAGCAGTTACGGGGCAGGGGGCGATGGCTACACCTTC.

In its sample, this clonotype was seen a few times. The chain carries TRBV28 and TRBJ1-1; D uncertain. Trimming took 4 bases from V and 6 from J, leaving 15 bases between them. Germline V gene data show CDR1 as MDHEN and CDR2 as SYDVKM. This CDR3 spans 14 amino acids. For the CDR3, the DNA is TGTGCCAGCAGTTCGAGCCTGCCGAGCGCTGAAGCTTTCTTT. It yields the protein CASSSSLPSAEAFF.

This clonotype has ten or more counts. Possible read error: a much larger clone is one base away. This sequence joins TRBV7-6 and TRBJ2-1; D is undetermined. This CDR3 spans 11 amino acids. Trimming took off 4 bases at V and 3 bases at J, with 1 base between the two ends. The germline CDR1 and CDR2 sequences are SGHVS and FNYEAQ. The CDR3, as DNA: TGTGCCAGCAGCTACTACAATGAGCAGTTCTTC. Its protein product is CASSYYNEQFF. Filled out from reference TRBV7-6 and TRBJ2-1, the complete variable domain reads GAGVSQSPRYKVTKRGQDVALRCDPISGHVSLYWYRQALGQGPEFLTYFNYEAQQDKSGLPNDRFSAERPEGSISTLTIQRTEQRDSAMYRCASSYYNEQFFGPGTRLTVL.

The V call is TRBV7-3, the J call TRBJ2-3; the match to TRBD1 covers 8 bases. CDR1 and CDR2 from the germline V gene are SGHTA and FQGTGA. CDR3 length: 16 residues. V was pared by 4 bases and J by 3 bases, with 9 bases of the junction left unmatched. The CDR3 protein is CASSSYGQGPTDTQYF. For the CDR3, the DNA is TGTGCCAGCAGCTCCTATGGACAGGGTCCAACAGATACGCAGTATTTT.

The chain is built from TRBV19 and TRBJ2-1; D possibly corresponds to TRBD1 (5 bases). This CDR3 is 16 amino acids long. Looked up from germline, CDR1 is LNHDA and CDR2 is SQIVND (reference sequence). Trimming took off 0 bases at V and 3 bases at J, with 12 bases between the two ends. This CDR3 is CASSIEVRVRYNEQFF. CDR3 nucleotides: TGTGCCAGTAGTATAGAGGTCAGGGTACGCTACAATGAGCAGTTCTTC.

The chain uses TRBV3-1 and TRBJ2-2, with no clear D. Germline V gives CDR1 LGHDT, CDR2 YNNKEL (reference sequence). CDR3 length: 13 amino acids. The V end lost 4 bases, the J end lost 2 bases, and 5 bases lay between the germline ends. As DNA, the CDR3 is TGTGCCAGCAGCCCGATAAACACCGGGGAGCTGTTTTTT. The encoded protein is CASSPINTGELFF.

The chain recombines TRBV19 with TRBJ1-2; D uncertain. V lost 7 bases to trimming and J lost 7 bases, with 19 bases between them. The CDR3 is 14 residues long. The germline gives CDR1 LNHDA, CDR2 SQIVND (reference sequence). The DNA for the CDR3 is TGTGCCAGTATCCTCGACACGACCAGACGTGGCTACACCTTC. Translated: CASILDTTRRGYTF.

This clonotype showed up many times. The CDR3 DNA reads as TGTGCCAGCAGCCAAGCCCCAACCGCACAAGAGACCCAGTACTTC. This encodes CASSQAPTAQETQYF. J is TRBJ2-5 and V is TRBV3-1; no clear D. Trimming cost V 1 base and J 2 bases, with 11 bases left between them. The CDR3 loop spans 15 amino acids. Germline loops: CDR1 LGHDT, CDR2 YNNKEL (reference sequence).

The genes are TRBV7-2 and TRBJ2-7, with 8 bases aligning to TRBD1. The CDR3 totals 14 residues. Looked up from germline, CDR1 is SGHTA and CDR2 is FQGNSA. V lost 5 bases and J lost 4; bases outside the gene matches: 7. For the CDR3, the DNA is TGTGCCAGCAGCCCGGGGACAGGTTATTACGAGCAGTACGTC. As protein: CASSPGTGYYEQYV.

This clonotype was detected ten times or more. The chain employs TRBV6-2 or TRBV6-3 and TRBJ1-2; no reliable D call. This CDR3 is 14 amino acids long. V was pared by 0 bases and J by 5 bases, with 10 bases between. Germline-derived CDR1 and CDR2 are MNHEY and SVGEGT. CDR3 DNA sequence: TGTGCCAGCAGTTACTCGAATGCGGGGTATGGCTACACCTTC. This translates into CASSYSNAGYGYTF.